This note documents a single T cell receptor beta chain sequence. As yet, its antigen is unknown. TCRdb analysed the RT-PCR reads with MiXCR anew, one entry per CDR3 protein. Among a few hundred thousand distinct CDR3 sequences listed, just over 20% were seen once. These data belong to a study of response to subunit inactivated influenza vaccine. Study-wide points: Each seasonal influenza vaccination, the authors suggested, recruits few new T cells.

The sequences come from PBMCs from blood, collected approximately 22 months after vaccination. The TCR comes from a man in his fifties or sixties who received an inactivated influenza vaccine.

Here the CDR3 reads CASSGWIANTGELFF. The DNA for the CDR3 is TGTGCCAGCAGCGGGTGGATCGCGAACACCGGGGAGCTGTTTTTT. The chain employs TRBV7-2 and TRBJ2-2; D is uncertain. The CDR3 totals 15 residues. CDR1 is SGHTA and CDR2 is FQGNSA in the germline V gene. Trimming took 5 bases from V and 0 from J, leaving 10 bases between them.